A single sample gave rise to the 32 T cell receptor beta chains below, sequenced in a study of spatial heterogeneity in lung cancer. Time point denoted: sample taken at primary tumor resection. TCRdb reanalysed the 5' RACE reads using MiXCR and keeps one entry per CDR3 protein. This table has just over 75,000 distinct CDR3 sequences, about 7.8% appearing once. This material consisted of PBMCs, taken at surgery. Source of these receptors: a male donor with early-stage non-small cell lung cancer.

The chain recombines TRBV6-1 with TRBJ2-1, with a weak D call TRBD1 (6 bases). This CDR3 comprises 16 residues. The V gene's germline CDR1 is MNHNS and CDR2 SASEGT. Trimming cost V 8 bases and J 0 bases, with 17 bases left between them. CDR3 amino acids: CASLRTARSSYNEQFF. DNA of the CDR3: TGTGCCAGCCTCCGGACAGCCCGGAGCTCCTACAATGAGCAGTTCTTC.

Ten or more counts support this clonotype. The chain links TRBV7-6 to TRBJ2-3; possibly TRBD1 for D (6 bases). The V end was cut by 4 bases, the J end by 4 bases, with 15 bases between. The CDR3 loop spans 15 amino acids. CDR1 and CDR2 (germline): SGHVS, FNYEAQ. The CDR3 region has the DNA TGTGCCAGCAGCTCCCAACAGGGTTTCGCAGATACGCAGTATTTT. Residues: CASSSQQGFADTQYF.

This clonotype is deemed medium-sized. This chain links TRBV3-1 with TRBJ2-3; no clear D gene. Looked up from germline, CDR1 is LGHDT and CDR2 is YNNKEL (reference sequence). The germline V and J ends were trimmed by 0 bases and 10 bases, with 14 bases remaining between them. The CDR3 has 14 amino acids. CDR3 protein: CASSQEWRSLSQYF. The CDR3 DNA sequence: TGTGCCAGCAGCCAAGAATGGCGGAGCCTCTCGCAGTATTTT.

This clonotype occurred many times. The J gene is TRBJ1-1, the V gene TRBV4-3; D is uncertain. Trimming removed 0 bases from V and 1 base from J, with 9 bases in between. The CDR3 totals 15 residues. The germline gives CDR1 LGHNA, CDR2 YSLEER. As DNA, the CDR3 is TGCGCCAGCAGCCAAGATCGCCAGGCGAACACTGAAGCTTTCTTT. It is translated as CASSQDRQANTEAFF.

Concerning this clonotype: One end of the junction fails to match germline, which may point to a read error. The V call is TRBV12-5, the J call TRBJ2-7; TRBD1 matches 9 bases. From germline, CDR1 is LGHNT and CDR2 FRNRAP. The CDR3 contains 14 residues. The CDR3 sequence is CARGSSTTGGEQYF. The CDR3 DNA follows: TGTGCTAGAGGTTCCTCGACGACAGGGGGCGAGCAGTACTTC.

This clonotype was seen repeatedly, ten times or more. J is TRBJ1-4 and V is TRBV10-3; weak D call: TRBD1 (6 bases). The CDR3 is 16 amino acids. Trimming pared 3 bases from V and 2 bases from J, leaving 13 bases between. CDR1 and CDR2 from the germline V gene are ENHRY and SYGVKD. DNA of the CDR3: TGTGCCATCAGTGATATTCGGACAGCTACTAATGAAAAACTGTTTTTT. It encodes CAISDIRTATNEKLFF.

V usage is TRBV12-3 or TRBV12-4 and J usage is TRBJ1-5; D unclear. V was clipped by 3 bases and J by 3 bases, with 6 bases between them. The CDR3 spans 13 residues. In nucleotides, the CDR3 is TGTGCCAGCAGTTTCCTCCCCAATCAGCCCCAGCATTTT. Translating it yields CASSFLPNQPQHF.

This clonotype was recorded at least ten times. This chain connects TRBV6-6 to TRBJ2-7; 10 bases line up with TRBD1. V lost 2 bases and J lost 0; bases outside the gene matches: 1. Germline V gene lookup returns CDR1 MNHNY and CDR2 SVGAGI (reference sequence). This CDR3 contains 15 residues. In DNA, the CDR3 is TGTGCCAGCAGTTACGGGGACAGGGGCTCCTACGAGCAGTACTTC. Protein sequence: CASSYGDRGSYEQYF.

This clonotype was counted at least ten times. The CDR3 is CASSQGAGPLPGANVLTF. The CDR3, as DNA: TGCGCCAGCAGCCAAGGGGCAGGCCCTTTACCTGGGGCCAACGTCCTGACTTTC. V usage is TRBV4-1 and J usage is TRBJ2-6, with D hard to call. The CDR3 is 18 residues long. V was clipped by 1 base and J by 2 bases, with 15 bases between them. CDR1 is MGHRA, CDR2 YSYEKL, per germline.

There are many counts of this clonotype. The chain has TRBV5-1 and TRBJ2-7, with D unresolved. V was clipped by 2 bases and J by 2 bases, with 8 bases between them. The CDR3 is made up of 13 amino acids. Germline-derived CDR1 and CDR2 are SGHRS and YFSETQ. The CDR3 bases are TGCGCCAGCAGCTTTGACGGACCCTACGAGCAGTACTTC. Translating it yields CASSFDGPYEQYF.

This clonotype was detected only a few times. The rearrangement links TRBV24-1 to TRBJ2-3; D gene ambiguous. V was pared by 1 base and J by 6 bases, with 4 bases between. The V gene's germline CDR1 is KGHDR and CDR2 SFDVKD. The CDR3 totals 12 residues. CDR3 region: CATSDFADTQYF. As DNA, the CDR3 is TGTGCCACCAGTGATTTTGCGGATACGCAGTATTTT.

This chain links TRBV29-1 with TRBJ1-1; D not certain. The germline V gene encodes CDR1 SQVTM and CDR2 ANQGSEA. The CDR3 is 16 residues long. V was clipped by 5 bases and J by 0 bases, with 19 bases between them. The CDR3 loop reads CSVYGIGVRVNTEAFF. The CDR3 nucleotides are TGCAGCGTTTATGGAATCGGGGTACGGGTGAACACTGAAGCTTTCTTT.

J is TRBJ2-1 and V is TRBV7-9; TRBD1 or TRBD2 may be the D gene (5 bases each). The CDR3 is 15 amino acids. Between the trimmed V and J ends, which lost 6 bases and 4 bases, there was a span of 16 bases. Germline V gene sequence: CDR1 SEHNR, CDR2 FQNEAQ (reference sequence). CDR3 nucleotides: TGTGCCAGCAGTCAACCTGGGACCTCGTACAATGAGCAGTTCTTC. Amino acid sequence: CASSQPGTSYNEQFF.

Many counts were recorded for this clonotype. The chain uses TRBV12-3 or TRBV12-4 and TRBJ1-1; D is ambiguous. This CDR3 is built from 11 residues. Trimming removed 3 bases from V and 6 bases from J, with 5 bases in between. The CDR3 nucleotides read TGTGCCAGCAGTTTGGCAGCTGAAGCTTTCTTT. Its translation: CASSLAAEAFF.

The chain is built from TRBV7-8 and TRBJ2-7, with 7 bases aligning to TRBD1. There are 14 residues in the CDR3. Germline-derived CDR1 and CDR2 are SGHVS and FQNEAQ. After removal of 5 bases from V and 5 bases from J, the junction contained 9 bases not matched to a gene. In DNA, the CDR3 is TGTGCCAGCAGCCCCCGACAGGGAAGGGACGAGCAGTACTTC. Translation gives CASSPRQGRDEQYF.

A few counts support this clonotype. The rearrangement uses TRBV12-3 or TRBV12-4 and TRBJ2-7; TRBD2 matches 8 bases. Trimming at V came to 5 bases and at J to 4 bases, leaving 7 bases not matched to a gene. The CDR3 runs 14 residues. The CDR3 spells CASSVGRGGYEQYF. The CDR3 region has the DNA TGTGCCAGCAGTGTCGGGAGGGGTGGTTACGAGCAGTACTTC.

This clonotype has only a few counts. J is TRBJ2-5 and V is TRBV12-3 or TRBV12-4, with 7 bases lining up with TRBD1. Trimming at V came to 6 bases and at J to 5 bases, leaving 6 bases not matched to a gene. CDR3 length: 13 residues. The DNA for the CDR3 is TGTGCCAGCAGCCGGACAGGCCTGGAGACCCAGTACTTC. Translating gives CASSRTGLETQYF.

This sequence joins TRBV5-6 and TRBJ2-1; no clear D gene. The CDR3 loop spans 13 amino acids. Germline values: CDR1 SGHDT, CDR2 YYEEEE. V was pared by 4 bases and J by 7 bases, with 12 bases between. The CDR3 sequence: CASSTGPGNEQFF. The DNA for the CDR3 is TGTGCCAGCAGCACGGGCCCCGGTAATGAGCAGTTCTTC.

This clonotype showed up just a few times. The chain employs TRBV9 and TRBJ1-5; no definite D call. The CDR3 has 12 residues. Trimming shortened V by 3 bases and J by 4 bases, and 5 bases separated the two germline ends. Looked up from germline, CDR1 is SGDLS and CDR2 is YYNGEE. CDR3 bases: TGTGCCAGCAGCGCAGGTAATCAGCCCCAGCATTTT. Translation: CASSAGNQPQHF. The full variable domain, completed using reference TRBV9 and TRBJ1-5, is DSGVTQTPKHLITATGQRVTLRCSPRSGDLSVYWYQQSLDQGLQFLIQYYNGEERAKGNILERFSAQQFPDLHSELNLSSLELGDSALYFCASSAGNQPQHFGDGTRLSIL.

This clonotype was recorded many times. This chain links TRBV9 with TRBJ2-7, with TRBD1 matching over 9 bases. V shed 3 bases, J shed 3 bases, and the junction held 4 bases outside the gene matches. The CDR3 is made up of 14 amino acids. The germline CDR1 and CDR2 sequences are SGDLS and YYNGEE. CDR3 sequence (DNA): TGTGCCAGCAGCGAGGGGACAGGGAGCTACGAGCAGTACTTC. Translating it yields CASSEGTGSYEQYF.

This clonotype was seen at least ten times. The rearrangement joins TRBV29-1 to TRBJ2-5; the D is unclear. The germline gives CDR1 SQVTM, CDR2 ANQGSEA. Trimming pared 0 bases from V and 3 bases from J, leaving 5 bases between. This CDR3 has 12 amino acids. The CDR3 protein is CSVEETEETQYF. DNA of the CDR3: TGCAGCGTTGAAGAAACAGAAGAGACCCAGTACTTC.

The table lists this clonotype with many counts. This chain joins TRBV20-1 and TRBJ1-3, with unresolved D. Germline CDR1 DFQATT, CDR2 SNEGSKA (reference sequence). This CDR3 has 14 residues. V lost 4 bases to trimming and J lost 1 base, with 11 bases between them. The CDR3 nucleotides read TGCAGTGCTATGAGGGATCCATCTGGAAACACCATATATTTT. Its translation is CSAMRDPSGNTIYF.

This clonotype has at least ten counts. V usage is TRBV19 and J usage is TRBJ1-5; a weak D match, TRBD1 (5 bases). The germline V gene encodes CDR1 LNHDA and CDR2 SQIVND (reference sequence). The CDR3 runs 13 residues. With 2 bases removed from V and 6 bases from J, the gap between germline ends came to 8 bases. The CDR3 spells CASSIRRAQPQHF. The CDR3 DNA sequence: TGTGCCAGTAGTATACGCAGGGCTCAGCCCCAGCATTTT.

This clonotype has just a few counts. This chain connects TRBV5-1 to TRBJ2-7; 9 bases fit TRBD1. The CDR3 contains 16 residues. The trim removed 3 bases at V and 3 bases at J, leaving 10 bases unmatched. Germline V CDR1 and CDR2: SGHRS, YFSETQ. The CDR3 nucleotides read TGCGCCAGCAGCTCTACCCTACAGGGGGCGAACTACGAGCAGTACTTC. As protein: CASSSTLQGANYEQYF.

This clonotype was seen only once. The chain uses TRBV10-3 and TRBJ1-1, with 7 bases fitting TRBD1. The V and J ends lost 6 bases and 0 bases, in that order; junction bases with no gene match: 10. Per germline, CDR1 ENHRY and CDR2 SYGVKD. The CDR3 contains 16 residues. The chain's CDR3 is CAIRHEGAFMNTEAFF. Written as DNA, the CDR3 is TGTGCCATCAGGCACGAGGGGGCTTTTATGAACACTGAAGCTTTCTTT.

The chain has TRBV24-1 and TRBJ2-1; D uncertain. The CDR3 is 14 residues long. V lost 3 bases and J 6 bases, leaving 11 bases between the germline ends. The germline CDR1 and CDR2 sequences are KGHDR and SFDVKD. CDR3 sequence reads: CATSDPPNSNEQFF. DNA for the CDR3: TGTGCCACCAGTGATCCCCCCAACAGCAATGAGCAGTTCTTC.

This chain uses TRBV19 with TRBJ2-2; D unresolved. CDR3 length equals 16 residues. The V end lost 1 base, the J end lost 4 bases, and 13 bases lay between the germline ends. Germline CDR1 and CDR2: LNHDA and SQIVND (reference sequence). The CDR3: CASSIAPPYPTGELFF. The CDR3 nucleotides read TGTGCCAGTAGTATAGCCCCCCCGTACCCCACCGGGGAGCTGTTTTTT.

This clonotype appeared many times. This rearrangement joins TRBV7-8 to TRBJ2-1, with 8 bases that match TRBD2. CDR1 is SGHVS, CDR2 FQNEAQ, per germline. The CDR3 loop spans 16 amino acids. V was pared by 5 bases and J by 0 bases, with 6 bases of the junction left unmatched. The CDR3, as DNA: TGTGCCAGCAGCCTCCTAGCGGGCGGCTCCTACAATGAGCAGTTCTTC. Amino acid sequence: CASSLLAGGSYNEQFF.

In its sample, this clonotype was seen a few times. Germline and junction disagree at one end, which may indicate a read error. This chain joins TRBV5-1 and TRBJ2-1; 8 bases fit TRBD2. Germline lookup yields CDR1 SGHRS and CDR2 YFSETQ. The CDR3 is 14 amino acids. The CDR3 nucleotides are TGTGCCAGCAGCCAGACTAGCGCCAACAATGAGCAGTTCTTC. It translates to CASSQTSANNEQFF.

This clonotype was seen more than once but under ten times. The V gene is TRBV28, the J gene TRBJ1-5; D perhaps matches TRBD1 (6 bases). CDR3 length: 16 residues. Germline V CDR1 and CDR2: MDHEN, SYDVKM. Trimming pared 6 bases from V and 7 bases from J, leaving 22 bases between. In DNA form, the CDR3 reads TGTGCCAGCAGGCCCGTCGGGACTCCAAGGGGGCAGCCCCAGCATTTT. Translated, it gives CASRPVGTPRGQPQHF.

The chain links TRBV12-3 or TRBV12-4 to TRBJ1-1; D is unclear. Trimming took off 3 bases at V and 7 bases at J, with 9 bases between the two ends. The CDR3 runs 12 residues. In DNA form, the CDR3 reads TGTGCCAGCAGTTTGTCACCTTTTGAAGCTTTCTTT. It encodes CASSLSPFEAFF.

This clonotype was detected ten times or more. The chain couples TRBV9 to TRBJ2-7; D unclear. CDR1 is SGDLS, CDR2 YYNGEE, per germline. This CDR3 has 16 amino acids. V lost 0 bases and J lost 3, with 16 bases in between. Here the CDR3 reads CASSVASGGTYYEQYF. CDR3 coding DNA: TGTGCCAGCAGCGTAGCATCGGGTGGAACCTACTACGAGCAGTACTTC.